Following are 28 T cell receptor beta chains from one sample sequenced in a study of shared clonotypes between healthy human individuals. Method: immunoSEQ multiplex PCR; TCRdb's copy keeps in-frame clones and lacks some. This table has approximately 1,500,000 clones, around 95% appearing once. Sequenced sample: naive CD4+ T cells sorted from blood. This sample's subset: CD45RA+ positively selected. The source of these receptors is a man between 25 and 39 years old in good health.

The chain carries TRBV25-1 and TRBJ1-2, with TRBD1 as a possible D gene (6 bases). The ends were cut back, 4 bases at V and 7 bases at J, with 10 bases in the middle. This CDR3 contains 12 residues. CDR1 and CDR2 (germline): MGHDK, SYGVNS. The CDR3 nucleotides are TGTGCCAGCAGTGGACAGGTTTTTGGCTACACCTTC. This encodes CASSGQVFGYTF.

On this clone itself: Other DNA sequences in the same sample also yield this CDR3. V is TRBV9 and J is TRBJ1-1; TRBD1 is a possible D gene (5 bases). Between the trimmed V and J ends, which lost 2 bases and 1 base, there was a span of 9 bases. CDR1 is SGDLS and CDR2 is YYNGEE in the germline V gene. CDR3 length: 14 residues. The CDR3 nucleotides are TGTGCCAGCAGCGTTACAGGATCGAACACTGAAGCTTTCTTT. Its translation: CASSVTGSNTEAFF.

This chain connects TRBV2 to TRBJ1-3; D is uncertain. CDR1 SNHLY and CDR2 FYNNEI come from the germline V gene. The CDR3 has 14 residues. V lost 8 bases and J 0 bases, leaving 11 bases between the germline ends. The CDR3 sequence is CASSFGSSGNTIYF. CDR3 in DNA: TGTGCCAGCTCGTTCGGGAGCTCTGGAAACACCATATATTTT.

The J gene is TRBJ1-2, the V gene TRBV28, with no clear D. The V end lost 5 bases, the J end lost 0 bases, and 10 bases lay between the germline ends. Germline CDR1 is MDHEN and CDR2 is SYDVKM. CDR3 length equals 14 residues. The CDR3 DNA is TGTGCCAGCAGTCCCTCTCTAGCTAACTATGGCTACACCTTC. Its translation: CASSPSLANYGYTF.

This chain's CDR3 is CASSLTPVGSSQYF. The DNA of the CDR3 is TGCGCCAGCAGCCTTACCCCCGTGGGTTCTTCTCAGTACTTC. The rearrangement uses TRBV5-1 and TRBJ2-7; no clear D gene. The CDR3 spans 14 residues. In germline, CDR1 is SGHRS, CDR2 YFSETQ. Between the trimmed V and J ends, which lost 4 bases and 10 bases, there was a span of 21 bases.

The chain carries TRBV25-1 and TRBJ1-2; 7 bases match TRBD1. CDR3 length equals 13 residues. J lost 3 bases, V lost 6 bases, and 4 bases had no gene match. CDR1 is MGHDK and CDR2 is SYGVNS in the germline V gene. This CDR3 is CASSVTGDYGYTF. CDR3 nucleotides: TGTGCCAGCAGCGTCACAGGGGACTATGGCTACACCTTC.

J is TRBJ2-7 and V is TRBV10-3; 10 nucleotides match TRBD2. In germline, CDR1 is ENHRY, CDR2 SYGVKD. The CDR3 covers 14 residues. Trimming removed 6 bases from V and 3 bases from J; junction bases left unmatched: 5. The CDR3 region is CAIRPSGRIYEQYF. CDR3 nucleotide sequence: TGTGCCATCAGGCCTAGCGGGAGAATCTACGAGCAGTACTTC.

V gene TRBV5-6 combines with J gene TRBJ2-3; 9 bases fit TRBD1. Germline CDR1 and CDR2: SGHDT and YYEEEE. This CDR3 has 15 residues. Trimming removed 2 bases from V and 2 bases from J; junction bases left unmatched: 3. The CDR3 DNA reads TGTGCCAGCAGCTTCCGGGACAGGGACACAGATACGCAGTATTTT. Translation: CASSFRDRDTDTQYF.

This clone was found a few times. The chain has TRBV11-2 and TRBJ1-5, with D maybe TRBD1 (5 bases). Trimming left V 6 bases short and J 0 bases short, with 12 bases between. Germline lookup yields CDR1 SGHAT and CDR2 FQNNGV. This CDR3 comprises 15 residues. CDR3 DNA sequence: TGTGCCAGCAGTTCTGTTGGGGCTAGCAATCAGCCCCAGCATTTT. It codes for CASSSVGASNQPQHF.

The chain combines TRBV28 with TRBJ2-7; 11 bases agree with TRBD2. Germline assignment: CDR1 MDHEN and CDR2 SYDVKM. The CDR3 extends over 16 amino acids. The J segment lost 4 bases and the V segment lost 5 bases, leaving 10 bases of the junction unmatched. Here the CDR3 DNA reads TGTGCCAGCAGTCCCACTAGCGGGGGACTCTTGTACGAGCAGTACTTC. This translates into CASSPTSGGLLYEQYF.

The V call is TRBV9, the J call TRBJ2-7, with D possibly matching TRBD1 (5 bases). From germline, CDR1 is SGDLS and CDR2 YYNGEE. V shed 2 bases and J shed 7 bases, with 19 bases lying between them. The CDR3 is 15 residues long. The CDR3: CASSVTLDSPTEQYF. As DNA, the CDR3 is TGTGCCAGCAGCGTTACTCTCGACAGTCCTACGGAGCAGTACTTC.

A word on this clone: At the DNA level, this CDR3 is encoded by other sequences in the same sample as well. The chain joins TRBV9 to TRBJ2-5; possibly TRBD1 for D (5 bases). Trimming cost V 0 bases and J 4 bases, with 7 bases left between them. The CDR3 loop spans 13 amino acids. CDR1 and CDR2 from the germline V gene are SGDLS and YYNGEE. For the CDR3, the DNA is TGTGCCAGCAGCGTAGGGGGCAGAGAGACCCAGTACTTC. It codes for CASSVGGRETQYF. The full variable domain, rest sourced from reference TRBV9 and TRBJ2-5, is DSGVTQTPKHLITATGQRVTLRCSPRSGDLSVYWYQQSLDQGLQFLIQYYNGEERAKGNILERFSAQQFPDLHSELNLSSLELGDSALYFCASSVGGRETQYFGPGTRLLVL.

V gene TRBV6-5 combines with J gene TRBJ2-7; no reliable D call. CDR3 size: 14 residues. Trimming shortened V by 3 bases and J by 0 bases, and 9 bases separated the two germline ends. From germline, CDR1 is MNHEY and CDR2 SVGAGI. CDR3 in amino acids: CASSYYGYSYEQYF. The CDR3 DNA follows: TGTGCCAGCAGTTATTACGGCTACTCCTACGAGCAGTACTTC.

The chain employs TRBV7-8 and TRBJ2-1; TRBD2 is a possible D gene (6 bases). The CDR3 is 18 residues long. Germline loops: CDR1 SGHVS, CDR2 FQNEAQ. Trimming removed 1 base from V and 9 bases from J, with 25 bases in between. CDR3 residues: CASSLVATIRASEGEQFF. The CDR3 DNA sequence: TGTGCCAGCAGCTTAGTGGCTACTATAAGGGCTAGCGAGGGTGAGCAGTTCTTC.

The V call is TRBV11-2, the J call TRBJ2-4, with 8 bases identical to TRBD1. The CDR3 loop spans 18 amino acids. With 4 bases clipped from V and 0 bases from J, the junction kept 11 bases outside the gene matches. CDR1 SGHAT and CDR2 FQNNGV come from the germline V gene. The CDR3 nucleotides read TGTGCCAGCAGCTCCGGACAGGGAAGGGATATAGCCAAAAACATTCAGTACTTC. This codes for CASSSGQGRDIAKNIQYF.

This clone was observed a single time. CDR3 in amino acids: CASSPFNRGPTPQHF. In nucleotides, the CDR3 is TGTGCCAGTAGTCCCTTTAACAGGGGACCGACTCCCCAGCATTTT. The J gene is TRBJ1-5, the V gene TRBV19, with 7 bases fitting TRBD1. Germline lookup yields CDR1 LNHDA and CDR2 SQIVND (reference sequence). Trimming removed 5 bases from V and 10 bases from J; junction bases left unmatched: 14. This CDR3 comprises 15 residues.

This clone appeared a single time. CDR3 residues: CASSTTADSTEAFF. As DNA, the CDR3 is TGTGCCAGCTCAACAACGGCGGACAGCACTGAAGCTTTCTTT. The chain employs TRBV18 and TRBJ1-1, with D tentatively TRBD1 (6 bases). V was cut by 5 bases and J by 4 bases, with 14 bases left in between. Germline V gene data show CDR1 as KGHSH and CDR2 as LQKENI. This CDR3 region has 14 residues.

V gene TRBV7-8 combines with J gene TRBJ1-1, with 9 bases aligning to TRBD1. V lost 6 bases to trimming and J lost 4 bases; unmatched junction nucleotides: 9. The germline CDR1 and CDR2 sequences are SGHVS and FQNEAQ. CDR3 length: 15 amino acids. CDR3 loop: CASSFLGQGGTEAFF. The CDR3 nucleotides read TGTGCCAGCAGTTTCCTGGGACAGGGTGGCACTGAAGCTTTCTTT. The whole variable domain, filled in from reference TRBV7-8 and TRBJ1-1, reads GAGVSQSPRYKVAKRGQDVALRCDPISGHVSLFWYQQALGQGPEFLTYFQNEAQLDKSGLPSDRFFAERPEGSVSTLKIQRTQQEDSAVYLCASSFLGQGGTEAFFGQGTRLTVV.

The chain joins TRBV7-2 to TRBJ1-2; D unclear. This CDR3 has 13 residues. V shed 4 bases and J shed 4 bases, with 10 bases lying between them. CDR1 and CDR2 (germline): SGHTA, FQGNSA. In DNA, the CDR3 is TGTGCCAGCAGCTCCGGGAAAGGCTATGGCTACACCTTC. Translated: CASSSGKGYGYTF.

V is TRBV28 and J is TRBJ1-1, with 8 bases identical to TRBD1. With 5 bases clipped from V and 7 bases from J, the junction kept 6 bases outside the gene matches. The CDR3 loop spans 13 amino acids. Germline V gene lookup returns CDR1 MDHEN and CDR2 SYDVKM. As DNA, the CDR3 is TGTGCCAGCAGTCCCGGACAGGGCGGTGAAGCTTTCTTT. Protein: CASSPGQGGEAFF.

The chain couples TRBV4-3 to TRBJ2-3; D is ambiguous. Per germline, CDR1 LGHNA and CDR2 YSLEER. The CDR3 has 12 amino acids. The V end was cut by 4 bases, the J end by 3 bases, with 5 bases between. The CDR3 DNA reads TGCGCCAGCAGCCTAGGGACAGATACGCAGTATTTT. This sequence encodes CASSLGTDTQYF.

This rearrangement joins TRBV18 to TRBJ2-5; D perhaps matches TRBD2 (6 bases). This CDR3 region has 16 residues. The V end was cut by 1 base, the J end by 5 bases, with 17 bases between. Germline assignment: CDR1 KGHSH and CDR2 LQKENI. The CDR3 sequence: CASSPLLTGALETQYF. Here the CDR3 DNA reads TGTGCCAGCTCACCACTTCTTACGGGAGCCCTTGAGACCCAGTACTTC. The full variable domain, with the rest looked up from reference TRBV18 and TRBJ2-5, is NAGVMQNPRHLVRRRGQEARLRCSPMKGHSHVYWYRQLPEEGLKFMVYLQKENIIDESGMPKERFSAEFPKEGPSILRIQQVVRGDSAAYFCASSPLLTGALETQYFGPGTRLLVL.

Regarding this clone: Other DNA sequences in the sample encode the same CDR3. The chain has TRBV27 and TRBJ2-2; unclear D gene. V lost 2 bases and J 7 bases, leaving 5 bases between the germline ends. This CDR3 region has 12 residues. Per germline, CDR1 MNHEY and CDR2 SMNVEV (reference sequence). In DNA form, the CDR3 reads TGTGCCAGCAGTTTAGGGGTCGGGGAGCTGTTTTTT. Encoded protein: CASSLGVGELFF.

V gene TRBV27 combines with J gene TRBJ2-7; the D gene is possibly TRBD1 (6 bases). Germline V gene lookup returns CDR1 MNHEY and CDR2 SMNVEV (reference sequence). Trimming took off 6 bases at V and 0 bases at J, with 15 bases between the two ends. This CDR3 has 15 amino acids. The DNA of the CDR3 is TGTGCCAGCAGGAAAGACAGGACGAGCTCCTACGAGCAGTACTTC. It translates to CASRKDRTSSYEQYF.

The chain employs TRBV29-1 and TRBJ2-2; TRBD1 matches 7 bases. J lost 3 bases, V lost 3 bases, and 7 bases had no gene match. In germline, CDR1 is SQVTM, CDR2 ANQGSEA. The CDR3 runs 15 residues. CDR3 in amino acids: CSVDRGTGDTGELFF. The CDR3 DNA sequence: TGCAGCGTTGATCGGGGTACAGGGGACACCGGGGAGCTGTTTTTT.

The chain links TRBV5-6 to TRBJ2-3; D is unresolved. This CDR3 is built from 12 residues. Germline values: CDR1 SGHDT, CDR2 YYEEEE. V shed 3 bases and J shed 3 bases, with 5 bases lying between them. CDR3 protein: CASSWGTDTQYF. The CDR3 nucleotides read TGTGCCAGCAGCTGGGGTACAGATACGCAGTATTTT.

The V call is TRBV11-2, the J call TRBJ2-5; D is unresolved. The CDR3 is 14 residues long. The germline V gene has CDR1 SGHAT and CDR2 FQNNGV. V dropped 2 bases and J dropped 1 base, with 8 bases sitting between them. The CDR3 loop reads CASSLSGFQETQYF. The CDR3 DNA follows: TGTGCCAGCAGCTTAAGTGGCTTCCAAGAGACCCAGTACTTC.

The genes are TRBV7-9 and TRBJ2-5; D is unresolved. V was clipped by 5 bases and J by 0 bases, with 16 bases between them. Germline CDR1 SEHNR, CDR2 FQNEAQ (reference sequence). The CDR3 is 16 residues long. CDR3 region: CASSPLTIGYQETQYF. As DNA, the CDR3 is TGTGCCAGCAGCCCTCTTACGATTGGGTACCAAGAGACCCAGTACTTC.